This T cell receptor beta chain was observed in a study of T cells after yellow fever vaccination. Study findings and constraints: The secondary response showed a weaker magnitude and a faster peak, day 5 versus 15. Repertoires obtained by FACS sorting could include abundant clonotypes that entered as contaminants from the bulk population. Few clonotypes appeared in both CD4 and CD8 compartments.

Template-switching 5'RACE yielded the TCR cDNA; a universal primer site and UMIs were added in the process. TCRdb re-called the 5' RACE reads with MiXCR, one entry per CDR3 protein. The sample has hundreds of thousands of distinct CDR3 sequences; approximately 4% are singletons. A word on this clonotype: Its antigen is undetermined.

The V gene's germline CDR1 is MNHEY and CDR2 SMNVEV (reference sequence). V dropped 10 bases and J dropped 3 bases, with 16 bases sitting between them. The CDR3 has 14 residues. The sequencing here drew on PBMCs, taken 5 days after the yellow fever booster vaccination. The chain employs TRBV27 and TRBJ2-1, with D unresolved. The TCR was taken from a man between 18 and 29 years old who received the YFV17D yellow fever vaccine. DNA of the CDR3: TGTGCCACCAGATTCGCACCTCACTACAATGAGCAGTTCTTC. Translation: CATRFAPHYNEQFF.